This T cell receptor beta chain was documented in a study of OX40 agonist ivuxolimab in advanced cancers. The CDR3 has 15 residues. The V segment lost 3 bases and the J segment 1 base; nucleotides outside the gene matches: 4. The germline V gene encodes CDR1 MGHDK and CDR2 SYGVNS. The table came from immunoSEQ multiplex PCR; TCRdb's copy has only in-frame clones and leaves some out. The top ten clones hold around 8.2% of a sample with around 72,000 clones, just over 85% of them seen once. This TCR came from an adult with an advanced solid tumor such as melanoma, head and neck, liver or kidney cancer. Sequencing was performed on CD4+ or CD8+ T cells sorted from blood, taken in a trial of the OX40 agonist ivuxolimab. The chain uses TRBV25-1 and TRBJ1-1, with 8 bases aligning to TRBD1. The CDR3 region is CASSDTGGGNTEAFF. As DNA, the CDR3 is TGTGCCAGCAGTGATACAGGGGGAGGGAACACTGAAGCTTTCTTT.